These 8 T cell receptor beta chains were all obtained from the same sample, sequenced in a study of beta chain features in type 1 diabetes. The whole isolated RNA underwent reverse transcription, so sequencing captured expressed TCRB transcripts. This table comes from immunoSEQ multiplex PCR, and its TCRdb copy is limited to in-frame clones, with some not included. The sample yields 680,000 or so clones, 15% to 18% seen once. Material for sequencing was naive CD4+ T cells from blood. The receptors were gathered from a young man in good health.

This clone was counted between two and nine times. This chain links TRBV2 with TRBJ2-1; 7 bases map to TRBD2. The trim removed 4 bases at V and 8 bases at J, leaving 11 bases unmatched. Germline V CDR1 and CDR2: SNHLY, FYNNEI. The CDR3 is 15 amino acids. This CDR3 is CASSATGTIFHEQFF. The CDR3 DNA reads as TGTGCCAGCAGTGCGACCGGGACTATCTTTCATGAGCAGTTCTTC. Full variable domain (rest looked up from reference TRBV2 and TRBJ2-1): EPEVTQTPSHQVTQMGQEVILRCVPISNHLYFYWYRQILGQKVEFLVSFYNNEISEKSEIFDDQFSVERPDGSNFTLKIRSTKLEDSAMYFCASSATGTIFHEQFFGPGTRLTVL.

This clone was recorded a few times. The chain joins TRBV10-3 to TRBJ1-1; 8 nucleotides align to TRBD1. With 7 bases clipped from V and 6 bases from J, the junction kept 4 bases outside the gene matches. The CDR3 contains 12 residues. Germline values: CDR1 ENHRY, CDR2 SYGVKD. CDR3 DNA: TGTGCCATCACGAGGACAGGGCCTGAAGCTTTCTTT. Protein: CAITRTGPEAFF.

This clone has only a few counts. The chain links TRBV6-5 to TRBJ1-6; D remains ambiguous. Trimming took off 6 bases at V and 9 bases at J, with 18 bases between the two ends. The V gene's germline CDR1 is MNHEY and CDR2 SVGAGI. The CDR3 is 15 amino acids. Here the CDR3 DNA reads TGTGCCAGCAGAACACCCTACAGAGGCGGTTCACCCCTCCACTTT. The encoded protein is CASRTPYRGGSPLHF.

This clone was seen a few times. This chain joins TRBV4-1 and TRBJ2-3; D is unclear. Trimming cost V 4 bases and J 1 base, with 6 bases left between them. This CDR3 is built from 13 residues. Per the germline V gene, CDR1 is MGHRA and CDR2 is YSYEKL. CDR3 region: CASSRTRTDTQYF. For the CDR3, the DNA is TGCGCCAGCAGCCGAACTCGCACAGATACGCAGTATTTT.

This clone was seen more than once but under ten times. The chain combines TRBV7-9 with TRBJ1-1; 12 bases agree with TRBD1. The V segment lost 5 bases and the J segment 0 bases; nucleotides outside the gene matches: 10. Germline V gene sequence: CDR1 SEHNR, CDR2 FQNEAQ (reference sequence). This CDR3 spans 18 amino acids. The CDR3 loop reads CASSPRPGQGAVNTEAFF. CDR3 nucleotides: TGTGCCAGCAGCCCACGTCCGGGACAGGGGGCAGTGAACACTGAAGCTTTCTTT.

The chain employs TRBV19 and TRBJ1-2; perhaps TRBD1 as D (6 bases). CDR3 size: 15 residues. V shed 4 bases and J shed 4 bases, with 16 bases lying between them. Germline CDR1 LNHDA, CDR2 SQIVND (reference sequence). DNA of the CDR3: TGTGCCAGTAGTACCCTGGGCGGACAGATCTATGGCTACACCTTC. Protein: CASSTLGGQIYGYTF.

This clone has more than one count but fewer than ten. The V and J genes are TRBV5-4 and TRBJ2-2, with a possible D match to TRBD1 (6 bases). Trimming stripped 4 bases from V and 4 bases from J, with 14 bases between. Looked up from germline, CDR1 is SGHNT and CDR2 is YYREEE (reference sequence). The CDR3 is 15 amino acids. In nucleotides, the CDR3 is TGTGCCAGCAGCCTCGACAGGACCCCCACCGGGGAGCTGTTTTTT. Protein product: CASSLDRTPTGELFF.

In its sample, this clone was seen a few times. The chain combines TRBV11-2 with TRBJ2-5; 11 nucleotides align to TRBD2. The CDR3 has 14 residues. The germline V gene has CDR1 SGHAT and CDR2 FQNNGV. Germline trimming cut 5 bases from V and 2 bases from J; bases unmatched to any gene: 1. Written as DNA, the CDR3 is TGTGCCAGCAGCAGGACTAGCGGGCAAGAGACCCAGTACTTC. Its protein product is CASSRTSGQETQYF.